This passage covers 6 T cell receptor beta chains from one sample sequenced in a study of T cell responses to AZD1222 COVID-19 vaccine. Sequencing was performed with immunoSEQ multiplex PCR; in TCRdb, only in-frame clones are kept and a portion is missing. The table lists 90,000 to 150,000 clones, roughly 90% of them singletons. This specimen was peripheral blood, taken on day 0 of AZD1222 vaccination. All receptors derive from an adult in good health.

This chain links TRBV29-1 with TRBJ2-5; D ambiguous. V gave up 1 base and J gave up 4 bases, with 10 bases separating them. CDR1 and CDR2 (germline): SQVTM, ANQGSEA. This CDR3 has 13 amino acids. This chain's CDR3 is CSVEGATRETQYF. CDR3 nucleotides: TGCAGCGTTGAAGGGGCTACCCGAGAGACCCAGTACTTC.

This clone showed up just once. V usage is TRBV11-2 and J usage is TRBJ1-1; D unresolved. Looked up from germline, CDR1 is SGHAT and CDR2 is FQNNGV. This CDR3 region has 15 residues. Trimming took 5 bases from V and 0 from J, leaving 13 bases between them. CDR3 nucleotides: TGTGCCAGCAGCAAAGGACGGAATATGAACACTGAAGCTTTCTTT. Its protein product is CASSKGRNMNTEAFF.

This clone was found a few times. This chain uses TRBV4-1 with TRBJ1-5; D is unclear. The V gene lost 4 bases and the J gene lost 0 bases, with 10 bases spanning the gap. In germline, CDR1 is MGHRA, CDR2 YSYEKL. There are 15 residues in the CDR3. CDR3 amino acids: CASSPWHFSNQPQHF. CDR3 DNA sequence: TGCGCCAGCAGCCCGTGGCACTTTAGCAATCAGCCCCAGCATTTT.

This clone was seen once. The V gene is TRBV10-2, the J gene TRBJ1-1; D is uncertain. The germline V gene encodes CDR1 WSHSY and CDR2 SAAADI. Trimming took 3 bases from V and 0 from J, leaving 5 bases between them. The CDR3 covers 13 residues. CDR3 residues: CASSEVLNTEAFF. The CDR3 DNA reads as TGCGCCAGCAGTGAAGTCCTGAACACTGAAGCTTTCTTT.

The chain links TRBV29-1 to TRBJ1-4, with D possibly TRBD1 on 5 matching bases. Germline V CDR1 and CDR2: SQVTM, ANQGSEA. This CDR3 is 12 amino acids long. Deletions cut 6 bases from V and 6 bases from J, with 11 bases between. CDR3 nucleotides: TGCAGCGTACGGGGGTTGGATGAAAAACTGTTTTTT. Its protein product is CSVRGLDEKLFF. The full variable domain, its missing parts supplied by reference TRBV29-1 and TRBJ1-4, is SAVISQKPSRDICQRGTSLTIQCQVDSQVTMMFWYRQQPGQSLTLIATANQGSEATYESGFVIDKFPISRPNLTFSTLTVSNMSPEDSSIYLCSVRGLDEKLFFGSGTQLSVL.

The gene calls are TRBV12-3 or TRBV12-4 and TRBJ2-7; D ambiguous. The CDR3 consists of 12 residues. The V gene lost 2 bases and the J gene lost 5 bases, with 7 bases spanning the gap. The CDR3 is CASSLSSHEQYF. Written as DNA, the CDR3 is TGTGCCAGCAGTTTATCATCCCACGAGCAGTACTTC.